This is a list of T cell receptor beta chains from one sample in a study of lymphopenia after photon versus proton radiotherapy. Sequencing was performed with immunoSEQ multiplex PCR; in TCRdb, only in-frame clones are kept and a portion is missing. The sample lists around 53,000 clones; around 80% were seen once. The sequences come from peripheral blood, collected from a patient treated with photon-based radiotherapy. The receptor set was obtained from a man in his fifties or sixties with gastric cancer. Each CDR3 is given with its conserved first and last residue. A D gene is named only where the DNA matches it firmly. Clone size, where shown, is once, few, many, or a class for clones that have expanded.

>.|TRBJ2-1|TRBV4-3|TRBD2
TGCGCCAGCAGCCAAGCCGGGACTAGCTCCTACAATGAGCAGTTCTTC
CASSQAGTSSYNEQFF
>.|TRBJ2-1|TRBV19|.
TGTGCCAGTAGTATAGGGCTCAACTCCTACAATGAGCAGTTCTTC
CASSIGLNSYNEQFF
>.|TRBJ1-2|TRBV10-3|.
TGTGCCATCAGTGAGACAGGGCGGTATGGCTACACCTTC
CAISETGRYGYTF
>.|TRBJ2-1|TRBV28|.
TGTGCCAGCAGTTCAGGGTGGTCTTCCAATGAGCAGTTCTTC
CASSSGWSSNEQFF
>.|TRBJ2-7|TRBV19|TRBD2
TGTGCCAGTAGTACCCCTGGGAGAGGGACTAGCCGGACCCCCTCCTACGAGCAGTACTTC
CASSTPGRGTSRTPSYEQYF
>.|TRBJ2-1|TRBV5-6|TRBD1
TGTGCCAGCAGCTTGGAAAGGACAGGGGGCTCCTACAATGAGCAGTTCTTC
CASSLERTGGSYNEQFF
>.|TRBJ1-1|TRBV9|TRBD1
TGTGCCAGCAGCTCGTACAGGGGTTCGGGGACTGAAGCTTTCTTT
CASSSYRGSGTEAFF
>.|TRBJ2-7|TRBV10-3|TRBD1
TGTGCCATCAGTGCCCCGGACAGGGGCTCCTACGAGCAGTACTTC
CAISAPDRGSYEQYF
>once|TRBJ2-1|TRBV15|.
TGTGCCACCAGCAGAGCTGGGACCGGCGTAGAGGGTGAGCAGTTCTTC
CATSRAGTGVEGEQFF
>.|TRBJ1-2|TRBV23-1|TRBD1
TGCGCCAGCAGTCACCAAGGGTCAAAACAGGGGAGTGACTATGGCTACACCTTC
CASSHQGSKQGSDYGYTF
>.|TRBJ2-7|TRBV7-7|.
TGTGCCAGCAGCCCCTACGGGATAGGCTACGAGCAGTACTTC
CASSPYGIGYEQYF
>.|TRBJ2-7|TRBV5-4|TRBD2
TGTGCCAGCAGCCAGAGGACTAGCGTCGCCTACGAGCAGTACTTC
CASSQRTSVAYEQYF
>few|TRBJ1-1|TRBV2|TRBD1
TGTGCCAGCAGTGCCACGAGACAGGGGTACACTGAAGCTTTCTTT
CASSATRQGYTEAFF
>.|TRBJ2-2|TRBV6-1|.
TGTGCCAGCAAGCTCCCCTGGGGGCCGGGGGAGCTGTTTTTT
CASKLPWGPGELFF
>.|TRBJ1-1|TRBV10-3|TRBD1
TGTGCCATCAGCCCGACAGGGGGTGACACTGAAGCTTTCTTT
CAISPTGGDTEAFF
>.|TRBJ1-5|TRBV7-8|TRBD1
TGTGCCAGCAGCTTAGAAGACAGGGTCGGGCAGCCCCAGCATTTT
CASSLEDRVGQPQHF
>.|TRBJ2-5|TRBV5-1|.
TGCGCCAGCTCTGGGGGAGGAGGGGGCCAAGAGACCCAGTACTTC
CASSGGGGGQETQYF
>once|TRBJ2-7|TRBV14|.
TGTGCCAGCAGCCAAGGCTTCGAGCAGTACTTC
CASSQGFEQYF
>.|TRBJ2-5|TRBV7-2|.
TGTGCCAGCAGCTTAGGTTGGCGGAAAGAGACCCAGTACTTC
CASSLGWRKETQYF
>.|TRBJ2-5|TRBV30|.
TGTGCCTGGAGTGTAGTTATAGAGACCCAGTACTTC
CAWSVVIETQYF
>.|TRBJ2-3|TRBV29-1|.
TGCAGCGTTGAAGATCGGGCGGGAAGGCCAGATACGCAGTATTTT
CSVEDRAGRPDTQYF
>few|TRBJ2-7|TRBV5-1|TRBD2
TGCGCCAGCAGTTCTGGGTCGGTTAGCGGGAGATCCTACGAGCAGTACTTC
CASSSGSVSGRSYEQYF
>.|TRBJ2-1|TRBV23-1|TRBD2
TGCGCCAGCACTAAAGCGGGAGGGCCAGGGATAGAAAATGAGCAGTTCTTC
CASTKAGGPGIENEQFF
>once|TRBJ2-1|TRBV23-1|.
TGCGCCAGCAGTCAATTCGGCGCGGGCTTTTACAATGAGCAGTTCTTC
CASSQFGAGFYNEQFF
>.|TRBJ2-7|TRBV29-1|TRBD1
TGCAGCGTTGATGTAGGGGGCCGGGAGCAGTACTTC
CSVDVGGREQYF
>once|TRBJ2-7|TRBV28|TRBD2
TGTGCCAGCATTCTGACTAGCGGGAGCTCCTACGAGCAGTACTTC
CASILTSGSSYEQYF
>.|TRBJ2-1|TRBV7-9|TRBD2
TGTGCCAGCAGGGGACTAGCGGGACAGTCCTACAATGAGCAGTTCTTC
CASRGLAGQSYNEQFF
>.|TRBJ1-1|TRBV6-5|.
TGTGCCAGCAAAGAGGGGGGAATGAACACTGAAGCTTTCTTT
CASKEGGMNTEAFF
>once|TRBJ2-1|TRBV7-6|.
TGTGCCAGCAGCCCCCTAGCTGGACTCCCAATTGATGAGCAGTTCTTC
CASSPLAGLPIDEQFF
>.|TRBJ1-2|TRBV30|.
TGTGCCTGGAGTAGCTGGCGGGGCCACGACTATGGCTACACCTTC
CAWSSWRGHDYGYTF
>.|TRBJ2-2|TRBV6-4|.
TGTGCCAGCAGTGCACAGGGTTCCTCCGGGGAGCTGTTTTTT
CASSAQGSSGELFF
>.|TRBJ2-1|TRBV6-5|.
TGTGCCAGCAGTAACAACGGCAATGAGCAGTTCTTC
CASSNNGNEQFF
>.|TRBJ2-1|TRBV18|.
TGTGCCAGCTCACCACAAAATTTGGGAGCTGGTGAGCAGTTCTTC
CASSPQNLGAGEQFF
>.|TRBJ2-7|TRBV6-5|.
TGTGCCAGCAGTTATGGGATAGGGCTGGAGCAGTACTTC
CASSYGIGLEQYF
>many|TRBJ1-5|TRBV7-2|.
TGTGCCAGCAGCTTAGCAAGGGCAGGGGGCAATCAGCCCCAGCATTTT
CASSLARAGGNQPQHF
>few|TRBJ2-3|TRBV7-2|.
TGTGCCAGCAGCGCGCTGGCAGATACGCAGTATTTT
CASSALADTQYF
>.|TRBJ1-2|TRBV11-2|.
TGTGCCAGCAGCTTCTCGACGGGGGATGGCTACACCTTC
CASSFSTGDGYTF
>.|TRBJ1-3|TRBV10-3|.
TGTGCCATCAGTGAGTTAGCAGGGGCTACTCCGGGCTCTGGAAACACCATATATTTT
CAISELAGATPGSGNTIYF
>.|TRBJ2-1|TRBV18|TRBD1
TGTGCCAGCTCTACCGGGACAGGGGGCACCTACAATGAGCAGTTCTTC
CASSTGTGGTYNEQFF
>.|TRBJ2-1|TRBV19|.
TGTGCCAGTAGACAGGGCTTTTCCTACAATGAGCAGTTCTTC
CASRQGFSYNEQFF
>.|TRBJ1-3|TRBV7-2|TRBD1
TGTGCCAGCAGCTTAGGGGGACAGGGGCTCTCTGGAAACACCATATATTTT
CASSLGGQGLSGNTIYF
>few|TRBJ2-1|TRBV5-1|.
TGCGCCAGCAGCTCCGGAGGCCCTACCTACAATGAGCAGTTCTTC
CASSSGGPTYNEQFF
>.|TRBJ2-1|TRBV10-3|TRBD1
TGTGCCACAGGGGGCAAGGGCCTAACCACCTACAATGAGCAGTTCTTC
CATGGKGLTTYNEQFF
>.|TRBJ1-1|TRBV30|.
TGTGCCTGGATCTTCCTTGAGGGTGAAGCTTTCTTT
CAWIFLEGEAFF
>.|TRBJ1-4|TRBV19|.
TGTGCCAGCATCTCTCGGGGGACAACTAATGAAAAACTGTTTTTT
CASISRGTTNEKLFF